This T cell receptor (beta chain) emerged from a study of OX40 agonist ivuxolimab in advanced cancers. Some clones are missing from TCRdb's copy, which holds only in-frame ones; the method was immunoSEQ multiplex PCR. The table records more than 75,000 clones, roughly 87% of them present only once. This CDR3 comprises 15 residues. The V gene lost 4 bases and the J gene lost 2 bases, with 12 bases spanning the gap. The germline V gene encodes CDR1 MNHNY and CDR2 SVGAGI (reference sequence). The V call is TRBV6-6, the J call TRBJ1-5, with D possibly TRBD1 on 6 matching bases. The clonotype originates from an adult with an advanced solid tumor such as melanoma, head and neck, liver or kidney cancer. The input for sequencing was CD4+ or CD8+ T cells sorted from blood, taken in a trial of the OX40 agonist ivuxolimab. This CDR3 is CASSFYSGGNQPQHF. In DNA, the CDR3 is TGTGCCAGCAGTTTTTATTCAGGGGGCAATCAGCCCCAGCATTTT.